The sequence of this TCR beta chain was determined in a study of tumor-infiltrating lymphocytes in primary liver carcinoma. Germline V CDR1 and CDR2: MNHNY, SVGAGI (reference sequence). The CDR3 spans 13 residues. A primer matching the constant region was used to make TCR beta cDNA from approximately 0.45 ug of total RNA. Employing slightly modified ARM-PCR, three nested multiplex PCR rounds were run, and these gave rise to the TCR beta libraries. PCR rounds one and two used TRBV1-TRBV30 forward primers with a C-beta reverse primer for 9 to 10 cycles each. MiXCR, applied by TCRdb to the multiplex PCR reads, yields one record per CDR3 protein. The sample lists 20,000 to 30,000 distinct CDR3 sequences; roughly 80% were seen once. Unsorted bulk tissue, about 17-34 mg of it, served as the source for co-extraction of RNA and DNA. None of the patients had received treatment, and all had chronic HBV infection.

On this clonotype: At one end the junction does not follow the germline gene, possibly because of a read error.

This TCR was sampled from a middle-aged man with primary liver carcinoma and hepatitis B virus infection. Sequenced sample: liver tumor tissue from sampling region 3. Stated subset: tumor region T3, left-lateral pole. V is TRBV6-6 and J is TRBJ2-5; TRBD1 agrees at 7 bases. The DNA for the CDR3 is TGTGGCAGCAGTTACTGGCAGGGGGAGACCCAGTGCTTC. This sequence encodes CGSSYWQGETQCF.